This TCR beta chain stems from a study of blood T cell repertoires in COVID-19. CDR1 and CDR2 (germline): SQVTM, ANQGSEA. The V end lost 4 bases, the J end lost 8 bases, and 12 bases lay between the germline ends. There are 13 residues in the CDR3. In the study's own analysis: Amplification of reference gene primers was used by the study to estimate nucleated cell counts. Repertoires were generated with immunoSEQ multiplex PCR, while TCRdb's copy carries only in-frame clones and drops some. V and J calls and clone size come straight from that table; D and trimming were deduced from the DNA. The sample yields 120,000 to 150,000 clones, roughly nine tenths seen once. This clone was seen only a few times.

The sequencing input was peripheral blood. This sequence originates from a human donor in a cohort sampled during active COVID-19. V usage is TRBV29-1 and J usage is TRBJ1-6; D is possibly TRBD1 (6 bases). The CDR3 nucleotides read TGCAGCGTTGCCTCGAACAGGGATTCACCCCTCCACTTT. Encoded protein: CSVASNRDSPLHF.